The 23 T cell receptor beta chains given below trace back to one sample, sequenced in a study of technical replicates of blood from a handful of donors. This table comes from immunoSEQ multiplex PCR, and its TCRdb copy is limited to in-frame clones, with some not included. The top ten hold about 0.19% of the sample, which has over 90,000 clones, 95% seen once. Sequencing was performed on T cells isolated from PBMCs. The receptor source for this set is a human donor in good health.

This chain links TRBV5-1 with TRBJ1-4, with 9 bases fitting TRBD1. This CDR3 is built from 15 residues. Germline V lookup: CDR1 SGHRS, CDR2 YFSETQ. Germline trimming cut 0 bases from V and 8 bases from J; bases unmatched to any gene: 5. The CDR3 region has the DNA TGCGCCAGCAGCTTGGGGGACAGGGTCGTAGAAAAACTGTTTTTT. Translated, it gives CASSLGDRVVEKLFF.

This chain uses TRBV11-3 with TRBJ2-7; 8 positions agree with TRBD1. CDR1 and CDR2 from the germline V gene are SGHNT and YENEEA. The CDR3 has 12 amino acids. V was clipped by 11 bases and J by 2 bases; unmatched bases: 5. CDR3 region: CASRQGTYEQYF. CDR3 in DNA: TGTGCCTCACGACAGGGGACCTACGAGCAGTACTTC.

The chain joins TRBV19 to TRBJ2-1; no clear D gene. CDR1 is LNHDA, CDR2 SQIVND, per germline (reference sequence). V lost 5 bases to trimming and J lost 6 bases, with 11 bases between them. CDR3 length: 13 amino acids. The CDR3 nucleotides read TGTGCCAGTAGTCAGGTACGCGCCAATGAGCAGTTCTTC. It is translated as CASSQVRANEQFF. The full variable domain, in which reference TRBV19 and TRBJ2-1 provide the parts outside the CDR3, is DGGITQSPKYLFRKEGQNVTLSCEQNLNHDAMYWYRQDPGQGLRLIYYSQIVNDFQKGDIAEGYSVSREKKESFPLTVTSAQKNPTAFYLCASSQVRANEQFFGPGTRLTVL.

The CDR3 loop is CASSLGGGQGDTEAFF. The CDR3 DNA reads as TGTGCCAGCAGCTTGGGAGGGGGACAGGGGGACACTGAAGCTTTCTTT. The J gene is TRBJ1-1, the V gene TRBV5-6, with 11 nucleotides matching TRBD1. Trimming at V came to 0 bases and at J to 3 bases, leaving 4 bases not matched to a gene. Germline values: CDR1 SGHDT, CDR2 YYEEEE. CDR3 length: 16 amino acids. The full variable domain, rest sourced from reference TRBV5-6 and TRBJ1-1, is DAGVTQSPTHLIKTRGQQVTLRCSPKSGHDTVSWYQQALGQGPQFIFQYYEEEERQRGNFPDRFSGHQFPNYSSELNVNALLLGDSALYLCASSLGGGQGDTEAFFGQGTRLTVV.

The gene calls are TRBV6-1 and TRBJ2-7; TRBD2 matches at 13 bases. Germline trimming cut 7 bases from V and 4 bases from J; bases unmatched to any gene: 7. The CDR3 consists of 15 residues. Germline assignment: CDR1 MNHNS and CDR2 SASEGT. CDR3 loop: CASNTGLAGIYEQYF. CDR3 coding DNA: TGTGCCAGCAATACGGGACTAGCGGGAATTTACGAGCAGTACTTC.

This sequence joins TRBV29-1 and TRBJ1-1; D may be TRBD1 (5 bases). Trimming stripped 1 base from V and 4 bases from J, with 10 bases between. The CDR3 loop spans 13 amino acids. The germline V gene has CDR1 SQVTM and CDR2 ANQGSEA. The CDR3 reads CSVEGGGGTEAFF. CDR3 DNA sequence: TGCAGCGTTGAAGGGGGGGGTGGCACTGAAGCTTTCTTT.

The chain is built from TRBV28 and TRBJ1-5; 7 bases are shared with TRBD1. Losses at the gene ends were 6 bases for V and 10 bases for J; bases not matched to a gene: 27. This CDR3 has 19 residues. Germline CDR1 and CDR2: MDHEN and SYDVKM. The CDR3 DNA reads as TGTGCCAGCAGCTTGGACTCGACAGGGTTTAATTTTTTGGTTGAACCCCAGCATTTT. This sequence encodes CASSLDSTGFNFLVEPQHF.

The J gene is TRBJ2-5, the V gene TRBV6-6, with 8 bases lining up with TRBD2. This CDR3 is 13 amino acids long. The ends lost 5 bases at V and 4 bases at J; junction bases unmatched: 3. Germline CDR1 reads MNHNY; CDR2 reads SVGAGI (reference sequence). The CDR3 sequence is CASSETSAETQYF. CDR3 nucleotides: TGTGCCAGCAGTGAGACTAGCGCAGAGACCCAGTACTTC.

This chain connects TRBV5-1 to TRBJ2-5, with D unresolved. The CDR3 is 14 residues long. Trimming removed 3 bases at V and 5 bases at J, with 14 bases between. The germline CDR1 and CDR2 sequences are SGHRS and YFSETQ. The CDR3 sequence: CASSSSINMETQYF. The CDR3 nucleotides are TGCGCCAGCAGCTCCTCCATCAACATGGAGACCCAGTACTTC.

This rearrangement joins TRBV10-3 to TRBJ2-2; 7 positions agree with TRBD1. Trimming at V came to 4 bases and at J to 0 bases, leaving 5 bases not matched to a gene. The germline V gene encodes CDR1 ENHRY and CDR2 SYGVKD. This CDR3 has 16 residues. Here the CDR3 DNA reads TGTGCCATCAGTGTGGGGACAGTCGCGAACACCGGGGAGCTGTTTTTT. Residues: CAISVGTVANTGELFF.

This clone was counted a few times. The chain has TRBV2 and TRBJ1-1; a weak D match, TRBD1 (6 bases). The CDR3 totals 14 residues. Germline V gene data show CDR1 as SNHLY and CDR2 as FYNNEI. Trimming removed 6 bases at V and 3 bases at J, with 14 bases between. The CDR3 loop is CASSDSPGDTEAFF. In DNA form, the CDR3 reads TGTGCCAGCAGCGACTCGCCAGGGGACACTGAAGCTTTCTTT.

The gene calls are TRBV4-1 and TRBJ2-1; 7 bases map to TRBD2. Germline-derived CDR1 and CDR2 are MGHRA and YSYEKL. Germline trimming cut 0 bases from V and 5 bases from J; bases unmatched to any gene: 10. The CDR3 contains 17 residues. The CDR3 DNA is TGCGCCAGCAGCCAAGAACTAGTTGGGAGGGTGAACAATGAGCAGTTCTTC. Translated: CASSQELVGRVNNEQFF.

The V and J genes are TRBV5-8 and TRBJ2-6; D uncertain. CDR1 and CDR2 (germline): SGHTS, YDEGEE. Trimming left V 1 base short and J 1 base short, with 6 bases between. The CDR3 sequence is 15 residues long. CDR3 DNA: TGTGCCAGCAGCTTGTCAATTTCTGGGGCCAACGTCCTGACTTTC. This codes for CASSLSISGANVLTF.

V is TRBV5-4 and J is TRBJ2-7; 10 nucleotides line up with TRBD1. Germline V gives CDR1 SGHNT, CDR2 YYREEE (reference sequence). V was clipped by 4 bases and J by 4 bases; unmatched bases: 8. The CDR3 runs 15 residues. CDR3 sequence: CASSKIPGQGYEQYF. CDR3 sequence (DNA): TGTGCCAGCAGCAAGATACCGGGACAGGGGTACGAGCAGTACTTC. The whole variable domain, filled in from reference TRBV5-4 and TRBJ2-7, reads ETGVTQSPTHLIKTRGQQVTLRCSSQSGHNTVSWYQQALGQGPQFIFQYYREEENGRGNFPPRFSGLQFPNYSSELNVNALELDDSALYLCASSKIPGQGYEQYFGPGTRLTVT.

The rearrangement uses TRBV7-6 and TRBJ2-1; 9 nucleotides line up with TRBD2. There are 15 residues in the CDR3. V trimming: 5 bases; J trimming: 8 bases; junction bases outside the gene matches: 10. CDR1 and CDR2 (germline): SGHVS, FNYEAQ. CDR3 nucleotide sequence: TGTGCCAGCAGCAGGCCCTCCGGCGGGGGGGATGAGCAGTTCTTC. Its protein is CASSRPSGGGDEQFF.

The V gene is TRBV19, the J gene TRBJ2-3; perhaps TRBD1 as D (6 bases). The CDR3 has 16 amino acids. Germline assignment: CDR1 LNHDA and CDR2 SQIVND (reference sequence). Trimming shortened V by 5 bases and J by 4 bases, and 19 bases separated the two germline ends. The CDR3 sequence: CASSDGTNVVADTQYF. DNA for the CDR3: TGTGCCAGTAGTGACGGGACAAATGTAGTGGCAGATACGCAGTATTTT.

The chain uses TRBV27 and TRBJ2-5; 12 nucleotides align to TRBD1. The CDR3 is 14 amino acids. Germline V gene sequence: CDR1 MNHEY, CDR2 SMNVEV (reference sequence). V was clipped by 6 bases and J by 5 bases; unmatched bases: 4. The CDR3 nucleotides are TGTGCCAGCAGCGGGACAGGGGGCGGGGAGACCCAGTACTTC. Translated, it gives CASSGTGGGETQYF.

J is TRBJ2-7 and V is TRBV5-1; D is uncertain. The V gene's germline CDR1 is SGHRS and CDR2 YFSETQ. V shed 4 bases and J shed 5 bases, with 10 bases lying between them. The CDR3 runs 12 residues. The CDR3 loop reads CASSPVSDEQYF. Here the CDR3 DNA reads TGCGCCAGCAGCCCCGTGTCTGACGAGCAGTACTTC.

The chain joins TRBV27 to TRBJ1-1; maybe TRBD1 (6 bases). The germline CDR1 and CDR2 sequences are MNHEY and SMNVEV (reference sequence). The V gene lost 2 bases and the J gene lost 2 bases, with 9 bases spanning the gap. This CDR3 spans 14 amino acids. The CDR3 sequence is CASSLMDSNTEAFF. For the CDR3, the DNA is TGTGCCAGCAGTTTAATGGACAGCAACACTGAAGCTTTCTTT.

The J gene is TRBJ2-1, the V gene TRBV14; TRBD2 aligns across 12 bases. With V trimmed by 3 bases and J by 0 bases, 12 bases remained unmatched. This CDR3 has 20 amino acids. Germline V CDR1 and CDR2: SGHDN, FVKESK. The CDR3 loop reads CASSQLTSGSSISSYNEQFF. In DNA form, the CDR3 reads TGTGCCAGCAGCCAGTTGACTAGCGGGAGTTCGATTAGCTCCTACAATGAGCAGTTCTTC.

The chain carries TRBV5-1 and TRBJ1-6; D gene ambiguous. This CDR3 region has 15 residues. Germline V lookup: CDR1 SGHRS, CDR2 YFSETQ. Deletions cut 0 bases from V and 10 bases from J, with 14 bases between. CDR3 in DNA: TGCGCCAGCAGCTTGGCTGTAGGGAGCAACTCACCCCTCCACTTT. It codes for CASSLAVGSNSPLHF.

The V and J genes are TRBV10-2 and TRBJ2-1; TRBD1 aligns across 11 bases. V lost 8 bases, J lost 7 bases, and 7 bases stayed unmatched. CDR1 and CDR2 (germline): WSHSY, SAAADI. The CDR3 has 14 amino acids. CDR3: CASWTGGAGNEQFF. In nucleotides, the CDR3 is TGCGCCAGCTGGACAGGGGGCGCGGGAAATGAGCAGTTCTTC.

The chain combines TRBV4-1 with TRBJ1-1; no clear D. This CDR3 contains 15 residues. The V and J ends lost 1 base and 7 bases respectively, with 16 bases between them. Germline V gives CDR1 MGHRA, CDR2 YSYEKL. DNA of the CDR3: TGCGCCAGCAGCCAAGGGCCCGCCCGCCGGGATGAAGCTTTCTTT. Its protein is CASSQGPARRDEAFF.